Each of the 20 T cell receptor beta chains below was sequenced from the same sample in a study of blood T cell repertoires in COVID-19. The data were produced by immunoSEQ multiplex PCR, yet TCRdb's version contains in-frame clones alone and is incomplete. This table holds about 100,000 clones, roughly 80% found once. Sequencing was performed on peripheral blood. These receptors all stem from a man over 45 with active or convalescent COVID-19.

The chain carries TRBV7-9 and TRBJ2-5, with D possibly TRBD1 on 6 matching bases. Germline values: CDR1 SEHNR, CDR2 FQNEAQ (reference sequence). V was clipped by 5 bases and J by 5 bases, with 12 bases between them. The CDR3 runs to 13 residues. CDR3 DNA: TGTGCCAGCAGCCTAAACCAGGGGGAGACCCAGTACTTC. Amino acid sequence: CASSLNQGETQYF.

The rearrangement joins TRBV5-5 to TRBJ1-6, with TRBD1 matching 8 bases. J gave up 9 bases and V 2 bases, and 4 bases lay outside the gene matches. Germline V lookup: CDR1 SGHKS, CDR2 YYEKEE (reference sequence). The CDR3 consists of 14 residues. For the CDR3, the DNA is TGTGCCAGCAGCTTTGAGGACAGGGTTTCACCCCTCCACTTT. Amino acids: CASSFEDRVSPLHF. The variable domain in full, completed from reference TRBV5-5 and TRBJ1-6, reads DAGVTQSPTHLIKTRGQQVTLRCSPISGHKSVSWYQQVLGQGPQFIFQYYEKEERGRGNFPDRFSARQFPNYSSELNVNALLLGDSALYLCASSFEDRVSPLHFGNGTRLTVT.

The chain couples TRBV11-3 to TRBJ2-3, with 9 bases lining up with TRBD2. This CDR3 is 15 amino acids long. CDR1 is SGHNT and CDR2 is YENEEA in the germline V gene. After removal of 6 bases from V and 6 bases from J, the junction contained 10 bases not matched to a gene. CDR3 protein: CASRAEVAGGDTQYF. CDR3 nucleotide sequence: TGTGCCAGCAGGGCAGAGGTGGCGGGAGGGGATACGCAGTATTTT.

In its sample, this clone was seen a few times. The chain couples TRBV13 to TRBJ2-7, with D perhaps TRBD1 (5 bases). The V gene's germline CDR1 is PRHDT and CDR2 FYEKMQ (reference sequence). V shed 2 bases and J shed 2 bases, with 10 bases lying between them. The CDR3 spans 14 residues. This CDR3 reads CASSLQQATYEQYF. CDR3 nucleotide sequence: TGTGCCAGCAGCTTACAACAGGCCACCTACGAGCAGTACTTC.

The rearrangement joins TRBV24-1 to TRBJ1-6, with TRBD1 matching 7 bases. Germline trimming cut 10 bases from V and 10 bases from J; bases unmatched to any gene: 18. In germline, CDR1 is KGHDR, CDR2 SFDVKD. The CDR3 sequence is 16 residues long. Written as DNA, the CDR3 is TGTGCCACTAGCAGTGAGCCAGGACAGGTAAAATCACCCCTCCACTTT. This translates into CATSSEPGQVKSPLHF.

The CDR3: CATSRATGRIGPTTQYF. The CDR3 nucleotides read TGTGCCACCAGCAGAGCGACAGGACGGATTGGGCCTACGACGCAGTACTTC. This chain uses TRBV15 with TRBJ2-7; tentative D call: TRBD1 (6 bases). V was trimmed by 1 base and J by 9 bases, leaving 25 bases between them. Germline V lookup: CDR1 LNHNV, CDR2 YYDKDF (reference sequence). The CDR3 covers 17 residues.

The count of this clone is one. This sequence joins TRBV10-3 and TRBJ2-1; D perhaps matches TRBD1 (5 bases). Germline V gene lookup returns CDR1 ENHRY and CDR2 SYGVKD. The ends were cut back, 4 bases at V and 5 bases at J, with 9 bases in the middle. The CDR3 is made up of 13 amino acids. CDR3 residues: CAISGAGNNEQFF. Here the CDR3 DNA reads TGTGCCATCAGTGGGGCAGGGAACAATGAGCAGTTCTTC.

This clone was recorded a few times. This chain joins TRBV5-1 and TRBJ1-1; TRBD1 agrees at 7 bases. Germline CDR1 SGHRS, CDR2 YFSETQ. With 2 bases clipped from V and 5 bases from J, the junction kept 12 bases outside the gene matches. The CDR3 is made up of 16 amino acids. CDR3 amino acids: CASSLLPGQENTEAFF. In nucleotides, the CDR3 is TGCGCCAGCAGCTTACTACCCGGACAGGAGAATACTGAAGCTTTCTTT.

The V and J genes are TRBV2 and TRBJ2-5; 10 nucleotides agree with TRBD1. V was pared by 6 bases and J by 5 bases, with 9 bases of the junction left unmatched. This CDR3 has 15 amino acids. CDR1 and CDR2 (germline): SNHLY, FYNNEI. The CDR3 region is CASRADRGRGETQYF. In DNA form, the CDR3 reads TGTGCCAGCAGGGCAGACAGGGGGCGGGGGGAGACCCAGTACTTC.

The V call is TRBV11-3, the J call TRBJ2-7; 7 positions match TRBD2. Germline V CDR1 and CDR2: SGHNT, YENEEA. The CDR3 spans 16 residues. The V gene end was trimmed by 5 bases and the J gene end by 1 base; junction bases not matched to a gene: 11. The CDR3 here is CASSRPPGLTSYEQYF. In DNA form, the CDR3 reads TGTGCCAGCAGCCGCCCCCCGGGACTAACTTCCTACGAGCAGTACTTC.

The chain links TRBV28 to TRBJ1-5, with TRBD1 matching 7 bases. Germline loops: CDR1 MDHEN, CDR2 SYDVKM. Trimming cost V 6 bases and J 6 bases; bases outside gene matches: 8. The CDR3 spans 14 residues. The CDR3, as DNA: TGTGCCAGCAGGGAAGGGGGCGCGGTTCAGCCCCAGCATTTT. Its protein is CASREGGAVQPQHF. The entire variable domain, with the rest obtained from reference TRBV28 and TRBJ1-5, is as follows: DVKVTQSSRYLVKRTGEKVFLECVQDMDHENMFWYRQDPGLGLRLIYFSYDVKMKEKGDIPEGYSVSREKKERFSLILESASTNQTSMYLCASREGGAVQPQHFGDGTRLSIL.

The gene calls are TRBV12-3 or TRBV12-4 and TRBJ1-5; possibly TRBD1 for D (6 bases). The CDR3 runs to 13 residues. V was trimmed by 5 bases and J by 6 bases, leaving 11 bases between them. CDR3 loop: CASSTGRGQPQHF. The CDR3 DNA is TGTGCCAGCAGTACAGGGAGGGGTCAGCCCCAGCATTTT.

The chain recombines TRBV11-2 with TRBJ1-2, with TRBD1 matching 8 bases. The J segment lost 5 bases and the V segment lost 4 bases, leaving 3 bases of the junction unmatched. Germline-derived CDR1 and CDR2 are SGHAT and FQNNGV. This CDR3 spans 13 amino acids. Written as DNA, the CDR3 is TGTGCCAGCAGCTCTCGACAGGGGTATGGCTACACCTTC. This sequence encodes CASSSRQGYGYTF.

The V gene is TRBV9, the J gene TRBJ2-1, with TRBD2 as a possible D gene (6 bases). Trimming shortened V by 6 bases and J by 0 bases, and 10 bases separated the two germline ends. The CDR3 contains 14 residues. Germline CDR1 SGDLS, CDR2 YYNGEE. CDR3 sequence reads: CASKIADSYNEQFF. DNA for the CDR3: TGTGCCAGCAAAATAGCGGACTCCTACAATGAGCAGTTCTTC.

This clone appeared a few times. The rearrangement joins TRBV6-1 to TRBJ1-2; no reliable D call. Trimming removed 3 bases from V and 3 bases from J, with 11 bases in between. Germline V gives CDR1 MNHNS, CDR2 SASEGT. The CDR3 has 14 residues. Written as DNA, the CDR3 is TGTGCCAGCAGTGAGTCATCAGATGACTATGGCTACACCTTC. It yields the protein CASSESSDDYGYTF.

The CDR3 is CASLRTGDNEQFF. The CDR3, as DNA: TGTGCCAGCTTACGGACAGGGGACAATGAGCAGTTCTTC. This chain uses TRBV7-9 with TRBJ2-1, with 9 positions matching TRBD1. Germline V gene data show CDR1 as SEHNR and CDR2 as FQNEAQ (reference sequence). The J segment lost 5 bases and the V segment lost 8 bases, leaving 4 bases of the junction unmatched. The CDR3 totals 13 residues. The full variable domain, with the rest looked up from reference TRBV7-9 and TRBJ2-1, is DTGVSQNPRHKITKRGQNVTFRCDPISEHNRLYWYRQTLGQGPEFLTYFQNEAQLEKSRLLSDRFSAERPKGSFSTLEIQRTEQGDSAMYLCASLRTGDNEQFFGPGTRLTVL.

The chain joins TRBV19 to TRBJ1-5, with D possibly being TRBD1 (6 bases). V lost 3 bases to trimming and J lost 6 bases, with 9 bases between them. The CDR3 is 13 residues long. The germline V gene encodes CDR1 LNHDA and CDR2 SQIVND (reference sequence). The CDR3 DNA follows: TGTGCCAGTAGTATTCAGGGGCTTCAGCCCCAGCATTTT. Protein: CASSIQGLQPQHF.

The rearrangement uses TRBV19 and TRBJ2-5; TRBD2 matches 12 bases. Trimming took 4 bases from V and 5 from J; bases not matched to a gene: 8. Germline values: CDR1 LNHDA, CDR2 SQIVND (reference sequence). The CDR3 length is 16 residues. This chain's CDR3 is CASSRTSGMGMETQYF. CDR3 nucleotides: TGTGCCAGTAGTAGGACTAGCGGGATGGGGATGGAGACCCAGTACTTC.

This chain joins TRBV30 and TRBJ2-7; D is uncertain. This CDR3 is 12 amino acids long. Germline loops: CDR1 GTSNPN, CDR2 SVGIG (reference sequence). The V and J ends lost 0 bases and 5 bases respectively, with 8 bases between them. In DNA, the CDR3 is TGTGCCTGGAGTGTTGAGAATGACGAGCAGTACTTC. Translation: CAWSVENDEQYF.

The table lists this clone with a few counts. This chain joins TRBV7-9 and TRBJ1-6; 7 bases agree with TRBD1. CDR3 size: 18 residues. V dropped 1 base and J dropped 2; count of bases not matched to a gene: 8. Germline-derived CDR1 and CDR2 are SEHNR and FQNEAQ (reference sequence). CDR3: CASSLGQGEGPYNSPLHF. CDR3 nucleotides: TGTGCCAGCAGCTTAGGACAGGGCGAGGGGCCCTATAATTCACCCCTCCACTTT.